This T cell receptor beta chain came from a study of response to subunit inactivated influenza vaccine. General study findings and limits: Each seasonal flu vaccination may recruit only limited new T cells, authors suggested.

V shed 0 bases, J shed 0 bases, and the junction held 8 bases outside the gene matches. CDR3 length: 17 residues. The germline CDR1 and CDR2 sequences are SGDLS and YYNGEE. TCRdb re-analysed the RT-PCR reads in MiXCR, keeping a single row per CDR3 protein. The sample carries a few hundred thousand distinct CDR3 sequences, 11% to 15% recorded once. This clonotype turned up a few times. The antigen is unknown. The clonotype was recovered from a man aged 50-60 years who received an inactivated influenza vaccine. The chain employs TRBV9 and TRBJ2-7, with 8 bases aligning to TRBD2. The material was PBMCs from blood, obtained 11 to 12 days after vaccination. The CDR3 nucleotides read TGTGCCAGCAGCGTAGGTACTGTGGCGGGGGGCTCCTACGAGCAGTACTTC. Translation: CASSVGTVAGGSYEQYF.